The 14 T cell receptor beta chains presented below share a single source sample, sequenced in a study of cytomegalovirus exposure and HLA in healthy donors. The PCR made use of 60 Vbeta and 13 Jbeta primers. Clones were read by immunoSEQ multiplex PCR, and TCRdb kept only the in-frame ones, dropping some. Of some 190,000 clones listed, roughly 77% are singletons. Sequencing input: PBMCs. The receptors here all came from a woman in her 50s in good health and CMV-seronegative.

The J gene is TRBJ2-7, the V gene TRBV9; no reliable D call. V lost 4 bases, J lost 5 bases, and 16 bases lay in between. The CDR3 covers 14 residues. Per germline, CDR1 SGDLS and CDR2 YYNGEE. The CDR3 region has the DNA TGTGCCAGCAGCCTCCTCCAGGCCTCAGACGAGCAGTACTTC. Translation: CASSLLQASDEQYF.

The rearrangement joins TRBV6-5 to TRBJ2-1; 7 bases align to TRBD2. Germline lookup yields CDR1 MNHEY and CDR2 SVGAGI. The CDR3 is 13 residues long. Trimming removed 2 bases from V and 9 bases from J; junction bases left unmatched: 4. In DNA form, the CDR3 reads TGTGCCAGCAGTTACGAGGGAGGGACTGAGCAGTTCTTC. Translation: CASSYEGGTEQFF.

The chain recombines TRBV7-9 with TRBJ2-7; 14 bases match TRBD2. The CDR3 consists of 16 residues. CDR1 and CDR2 (germline): SEHNR, FQNEAQ (reference sequence). J gave up 8 bases and V 5 bases, and 11 bases lay outside the gene matches. The CDR3 protein is CASSLTTGTSGGQQYF. As DNA, the CDR3 is TGTGCCAGCAGCCTCACCACCGGGACTAGCGGGGGCCAGCAGTACTTC.

The genes are TRBV10-3 and TRBJ1-4, with 9 bases aligning to TRBD1. Germline CDR1 ENHRY, CDR2 SYGVKD. The CDR3 has 14 amino acids. Unmatched junction bases numbered 7, after V lost 8 bases and J lost 6 bases. The CDR3: CAISPDRGDEKLFF. For the CDR3, the DNA is TGTGCCATCTCGCCGGACAGGGGTGATGAAAAACTGTTTTTT.

The CDR3: CASSEARTSGDPYF. The CDR3 DNA is TGTGCCAGCAGTGAAGCAAGGACTAGCGGGGACCCGTACTTC. V usage is TRBV2 and J usage is TRBJ2-7; 12 bases fit TRBD2. After removal of 0 bases from V and 12 bases from J, the junction contained 6 bases not matched to a gene. Germline V lookup: CDR1 SNHLY, CDR2 FYNNEI. The CDR3 runs to 14 residues.

This clone has only one observation. The chain recombines TRBV6-1 with TRBJ2-5, with 8 positions matching TRBD1. V lost 4 bases and J lost 5; bases outside the gene matches: 9. This CDR3 contains 15 residues. CDR1 and CDR2 from the germline V gene are MNHNS and SASEGT. The DNA for the CDR3 is TGTGCCAGCAGTGTAAGGACAGGGCTTAGGGAGACCCAGTACTTC. It is translated as CASSVRTGLRETQYF.

The rearrangement links TRBV7-9 to TRBJ2-2; 7 nucleotides align to TRBD2. Per germline, CDR1 SEHNR and CDR2 FQNEAQ (reference sequence). This CDR3 contains 15 residues. V trimming: 5 bases; J trimming: 3 bases; junction bases outside the gene matches: 6. CDR3 bases: TGTGCCAGCAGCGCCTGGGGAGGGGACACCGGGGAGCTGTTTTTT. Its protein is CASSAWGGDTGELFF.

The rearrangement links TRBV4-3 to TRBJ2-7, with 8 nucleotides matching TRBD2. CDR3 length: 15 amino acids. The germline V gene encodes CDR1 LGHNA and CDR2 YSLEER. The V segment lost 0 bases and the J segment 2 bases; nucleotides outside the gene matches: 3. CDR3 nucleotide sequence: TGCGCCAGCAGCCAAGATCGAGCGGGGGCCTACGAGCAGTACTTC. Translated: CASSQDRAGAYEQYF.

The genes are TRBV18 and TRBJ2-6; a weak D match, TRBD2 (6 bases). From germline, CDR1 is KGHSH and CDR2 LQKENI. Between the trimmed V and J ends, which lost 3 bases and 3 bases, there was a span of 15 bases. The CDR3 contains 17 residues. The CDR3 region is CASSPTAGGRGANVLTF. CDR3 nucleotides: TGTGCCAGCTCACCCACGGCCGGGGGTCGTGGGGCCAACGTCCTGACTTTC.

V usage is TRBV28 and J usage is TRBJ2-7; unclear D gene. The V and J ends lost 8 bases and 3 bases respectively, with 11 bases between them. The CDR3 runs 12 residues. Per the germline V gene, CDR1 is MDHEN and CDR2 is SYDVKM. CDR3: CASSPPSYEQYF. The CDR3, as DNA: TGTGCCAGCTCTCCTCCCAGCTACGAGCAGTACTTC.

This rearrangement joins TRBV7-2 to TRBJ2-3; 10 nucleotides match TRBD2. V was pared by 5 bases and J by 1 base, with 6 bases of the junction left unmatched. The CDR3 spans 16 residues. Germline CDR1 reads SGHTA; CDR2 reads FQGNSA. The CDR3 loop reads CASSLEAGGGTDTQYF. The CDR3 nucleotides read TGTGCCAGCAGCCTAGAAGCGGGGGGGGGCACAGATACGCAGTATTTT.

The J gene is TRBJ1-2, the V gene TRBV6-6; a possible D gene is TRBD1 (6 bases). CDR3 length: 15 amino acids. V lost 6 bases to trimming and J lost 4 bases, with 18 bases between them. Germline V gene sequence: CDR1 MNHNY, CDR2 SVGAGI (reference sequence). CDR3 amino acids: CASRLPQGSFYGYTF. The CDR3 DNA sequence: TGTGCCAGCAGACTACCACAGGGTTCCTTCTATGGCTACACCTTC.

This chain connects TRBV29-1 to TRBJ1-2, with D maybe TRBD1 (5 bases). Germline CDR1 SQVTM, CDR2 ANQGSEA. V shed 0 bases and J shed 8 bases, with 13 bases lying between them. The CDR3 spans 13 residues. The CDR3 DNA sequence: TGCAGCGTTGAAGATCTATGGGGCCGGGGCTACACCTTC. Translated, it gives CSVEDLWGRGYTF.

This chain links TRBV28 with TRBJ2-6; 10 nucleotides line up with TRBD1. The germline V gene has CDR1 MDHEN and CDR2 SYDVKM. The V gene end was trimmed by 10 bases and the J gene end by 0 bases; junction bases not matched to a gene: 6. This CDR3 spans 16 amino acids. Written as DNA, the CDR3 is TGTGCCATCCACGACAGGGGGCTCTCTGGGGCCAACGTCCTGACTTTC. Its protein is CAIHDRGLSGANVLTF. The complete variable domain, with remaining parts taken from reference TRBV28 and TRBJ2-6, reads DVKVTQSSRYLVKRTGEKVFLECVQDMDHENMFWYRQDPGLGLRLIYFSYDVKMKEKGDIPEGYSVSREKKERFSLILESASTNQTSMYLCAIHDRGLSGANVLTFGAGSRLTVL.